Listed below are T cell receptor beta chains from one sample, sequenced in a study of T-cell memory formation after mild COVID-19. TCRdb itself ran the 5' RACE reads through MiXCR, one entry per CDR3 protein. The sample comprises about 360,000 distinct CDR3 sequences, approximately 15% of which are singletons, and under 25% rests with the top ten. The sequencing input was PBMCs or a T cell subset sorted from them (not recorded which). These receptors were collected from a man aged 18 to 30 who had mild COVID-19 (a few samples of this study predate the infection). Cell type and time point are not known. CDR3s include the opening cysteine and the closing phenylalanine or tryptophan. Fields, in order: clone size, V gene, J gene, D gene, CDR3 DNA, CDR3 protein. A D gene is named only where the DNA matches it firmly. For some rows the clone size is stated as once, few or many, or as a class when expanded; others skip it.

abundance: .; v_gene: TRBV19; j_gene: TRBJ1-6; d_gene: TRBD1; CDR3nt: TGTGCCAGTAGTACTCTATCAGGGGGCGGTTCACCCCTCCACTTT; CDR3aa: CASSTLSGGGSPLHF
abundance: .; v_gene: TRBV4-2; j_gene: TRBJ2-3; d_gene: TRBD2; CDR3nt: TGTGCCAGCAGCCAAGGAAGACTAGCGGCCTCTGATACGCAGTATTTT; CDR3aa: CASSQGRLAASDTQYF
abundance: many; v_gene: TRBV2; j_gene: TRBJ2-5; d_gene: TRBD2; CDR3nt: TGTGCCAGCACACGGGGGGGCCAAGAGACCCAGTACTTC; CDR3aa: CASTRGGQETQYF
abundance: .; v_gene: TRBV12-3/TRBV12-4; j_gene: TRBJ2-2; d_gene: .; CDR3nt: TGTGCCAGCAGTTTGCGGGGAAGCACCGGGGAGCTGTTTTTT; CDR3aa: CASSLRGSTGELFF
abundance: many; v_gene: TRBV29-1; j_gene: TRBJ2-1; d_gene: TRBD2; CDR3nt: TGCAGCGTTTTTCGGACTAGCGGGGGGTCCCACAATGAGCAGTTCTTC; CDR3aa: CSVFRTSGGSHNEQFF
abundance: many; v_gene: TRBV9; j_gene: TRBJ2-2; d_gene: TRBD2; CDR3nt: TGTGCCAGCAGCCACCCAGCGGGGGCGAACACCGGGGAGCTGTTTTTT; CDR3aa: CASSHPAGANTGELFF
abundance: few; v_gene: TRBV29-1; j_gene: TRBJ2-1; d_gene: TRBD2; CDR3nt: TGCAGCGTTTCTAGCGGGGGGGTTTCCTACAATGAGCAGTTCTTC; CDR3aa: CSVSSGGVSYNEQFF
abundance: many; v_gene: TRBV4-1; j_gene: TRBJ1-4; d_gene: .; CDR3nt: TGCGCCAGCAGCCAAGGGGGCAGCGGCAATGAAAAACTGTTTTTT; CDR3aa: CASSQGGSGNEKLFF
abundance: .; v_gene: TRBV6-1; j_gene: TRBJ2-2; d_gene: .; CDR3nt: TGTGCCAGCAGTGAGATGGCCATGAACACCGGGGAGCTGTTTTTT; CDR3aa: CASSEMAMNTGELFF
abundance: .; v_gene: TRBV7-2; j_gene: TRBJ1-5; d_gene: .; CDR3nt: TGTGCCAGCAGCTTAGCGTCAGGGGCTCAGCCCCAGCATTTT; CDR3aa: CASSLASGAQPQHF
abundance: few; v_gene: TRBV5-5; j_gene: TRBJ1-5; d_gene: .; CDR3nt: TGTGCCAGCAGTCTCCGGGACGGCAATCAGCCCCAGCATTTT; CDR3aa: CASSLRDGNQPQHF
abundance: .; v_gene: TRBV19; j_gene: TRBJ2-5; d_gene: .; CDR3nt: TGTGCCAGTAGTACTTTTAAGAGGGTCGGACAGCGAGAGACCCAGTACTTC; CDR3aa: CASSTFKRVGQRETQYF
abundance: many; v_gene: TRBV7-9; j_gene: TRBJ2-1; d_gene: TRBD2; CDR3nt: TGTGCCAGCAGCTCGGGACTAGCGGGGCTCAATGAGCAGTTCTTC; CDR3aa: CASSSGLAGLNEQFF
abundance: many; v_gene: TRBV7-3; j_gene: TRBJ2-2; d_gene: TRBD2; CDR3nt: TGTGCCAGCAGCGACGGACGAGGGACTACCAACACCGGGGAGCTGTTTTTT; CDR3aa: CASSDGRGTTNTGELFF
abundance: few; v_gene: TRBV20-1; j_gene: TRBJ2-1; d_gene: .; CDR3nt: TGCAGTGCTGCCTCCTACAATGAGCAGTTCTTC; CDR3aa: CSAASYNEQFF